Listed here are 29 T cell receptor beta chains from one sample, sequenced in a study of cytomegalovirus exposure and HLA in healthy donors. 60 Vbeta and 13 Jbeta primers were used in PCR. Clones were read by immunoSEQ multiplex PCR, and TCRdb kept only the in-frame ones, dropping some. The sample carries some 110,000 clones, around four fifths recorded once. The source material was PBMCs. The receptors here all came from a man aged 25 to 40 in good health and CMV-seronegative.

The chain combines TRBV9 with TRBJ2-3, with TRBD2 as a possible D gene (5 bases). Trimming took 8 bases from V and 4 from J, leaving 8 bases between them. The CDR3 has 11 residues. CDR1 is SGDLS, CDR2 YYNGEE, per germline. CDR3 bases: TGTGCCAGTGTCGGGGCAGATACGCAGTATTTT. Its protein product is CASVGADTQYF.

The chain has TRBV28 and TRBJ2-1; TRBD1 might be the D (5 bases). In germline, CDR1 is MDHEN, CDR2 SYDVKM. V lost 5 bases and J 7 bases, leaving 21 bases between the germline ends. This CDR3 contains 16 residues. This chain's CDR3 is CASSQTRQNSRNEQFF. The CDR3, as DNA: TGTGCCAGCAGTCAGACGCGACAGAATAGTAGGAATGAGCAGTTCTTC.

This clone was counted once. The chain employs TRBV9 and TRBJ2-7; tentatively, D is TRBD2 (5 bases). V lost 0 bases to trimming and J lost 1 base, with 8 bases between them. The CDR3 sequence is 14 residues long. Germline loops: CDR1 SGDLS, CDR2 YYNGEE. CDR3 in DNA: TGTGCCAGCAGCGTAGATTCGGGGTCCTACGAGCAGTACTTC. This translates into CASSVDSGSYEQYF.

Remarks on this clone: One end of the junction is discordant with germline, which a read error may explain. The chain is built from TRBV7-9 and TRBJ1-5; no firm D call. CDR1 SEHNR and CDR2 FQNEAQ come from the germline V gene (reference sequence). The CDR3 contains 12 residues. CDR3 region: CSSSLDSQPQHF. CDR3 nucleotide sequence: TGTTCCAGCAGCTTAGATAGTCAGCCCCAGCATTTT.

The CDR3 DNA follows: TGTGCCAGCAGCGGGGGACAGGGAACCACCGACTACAATGAGCAGTTCTTC. It translates to CASSGGQGTTDYNEQFF. V is TRBV5-4 and J is TRBJ2-1, with 9 bases aligning to TRBD1. The V gene end was trimmed by 4 bases and the J gene end by 3 bases; junction bases not matched to a gene: 11. CDR1 and CDR2 from the germline V gene are SGHNT and YYREEE (reference sequence). The CDR3 length is 17 residues. Full variable domain (missing parts from reference TRBV5-4 and TRBJ2-1): ETGVTQSPTHLIKTRGQQVTLRCSSQSGHNTVSWYQQALGQGPQFIFQYYREEENGRGNFPPRFSGLQFPNYSSELNVNALELDDSALYLCASSGGQGTTDYNEQFFGPGTRLTVL.

The J gene is TRBJ1-1, the V gene TRBV9, with D maybe TRBD1 (5 bases). Per germline, CDR1 SGDLS and CDR2 YYNGEE. Between the trimmed V and J ends, which lost 4 bases and 3 bases, there was a span of 13 bases. This CDR3 comprises 14 residues. The DNA of the CDR3 is TGTGCCAGCAGCACACGTGGGGGGGACACTGAAGCTTTCTTT. Amino acids: CASSTRGGDTEAFF.

The CDR3 reads CASSPEGGYDGYEQYF. The CDR3 bases are TGTGCCAGTAGTCCCGAGGGAGGTTATGACGGTTACGAGCAGTACTTC. The chain uses TRBV19 and TRBJ2-7, with D possibly being TRBD2 (6 bases). Germline V gene data show CDR1 as LNHDA and CDR2 as SQIVND (reference sequence). The CDR3 has 16 amino acids. V was shortened by 5 bases and J by 4 bases, with 21 bases between the two germline ends.

DNA of the CDR3: TGTGCCAGCAGTTTTATACTAGCGGGAGGGAAAATGAACACCGGGGAGCTGTTTTTT. Encoded protein: CASSFILAGGKMNTGELFF. The V gene is TRBV27, the J gene TRBJ2-2; 13 bases are shared with TRBD2. V was clipped by 3 bases and J by 1 base; unmatched bases: 8. This CDR3 comprises 19 residues. The germline V gene has CDR1 MNHEY and CDR2 SMNVEV (reference sequence).

This rearrangement joins TRBV6-1 to TRBJ1-1; D is unclear. The V end was cut by 5 bases, the J end by 7 bases, with 14 bases between. The CDR3 has 13 amino acids. Germline CDR1 is MNHNS and CDR2 is SASEGT. CDR3 protein: CASSITARVEAFF. For the CDR3, the DNA is TGTGCCAGCAGTATAACAGCTCGTGTTGAAGCTTTCTTT.

The sample holds a few counts of this clone. The chain joins TRBV29-1 to TRBJ1-3; D is perhaps TRBD1 (5 bases). CDR3 length equals 14 residues. The V and J ends lost 7 bases and 1 base respectively, with 14 bases between them. Germline CDR1 SQVTM, CDR2 ANQGSEA. In nucleotides, the CDR3 is TGCAGCGCCCGTTCGGGGGGGTCTGGAAACACCATATATTTT. This codes for CSARSGGSGNTIYF.

The chain recombines TRBV5-4 with TRBJ1-1, with unresolved D. V lost 4 bases to trimming and J lost 5 bases, with 9 bases between them. This CDR3 is built from 12 residues. Germline V gene lookup returns CDR1 SGHNT and CDR2 YYREEE (reference sequence). The DNA of the CDR3 is TGTGCCAGCAGCGCCGAGGGTACTGAAGCTTTCTTT. Translating gives CASSAEGTEAFF. Full variable domain (rest looked up from reference TRBV5-4 and TRBJ1-1): ETGVTQSPTHLIKTRGQQVTLRCSSQSGHNTVSWYQQALGQGPQFIFQYYREEENGRGNFPPRFSGLQFPNYSSELNVNALELDDSALYLCASSAEGTEAFFGQGTRLTVV.

V is TRBV10-3 and J is TRBJ1-6, with 7 bases fitting TRBD1. V was clipped by 3 bases and J by 9 bases; unmatched bases: 11. Per germline, CDR1 ENHRY and CDR2 SYGVKD. This CDR3 spans 16 amino acids. The CDR3 region has the DNA TGTGCCATCAGTGAAACTGGGGGACAGAAGAGTTCACCCCTCCACTTT. Translated, it gives CAISETGGQKSSPLHF.

The chain links TRBV29-1 to TRBJ2-7, with 8 bases lining up with TRBD1. The CDR3 runs to 13 residues. Germline lookup yields CDR1 SQVTM and CDR2 ANQGSEA. V trimming: 6 bases; J trimming: 0 bases; junction bases outside the gene matches: 4. The CDR3 DNA follows: TGCAGCGTAGGACAGGGAGGCTCCTACGAGCAGTACTTC. Protein sequence: CSVGQGGSYEQYF.

The rearrangement uses TRBV28 and TRBJ1-2, with a weak D call TRBD1 (5 bases). The CDR3 totals 13 residues. Germline CDR1 reads MDHEN; CDR2 reads SYDVKM. V shed 3 bases and J shed 4 bases, with 9 bases lying between them. The chain's CDR3 is CASSLAGVYGYTF. CDR3 DNA sequence: TGTGCCAGCAGTTTGGCGGGGGTCTATGGCTACACCTTC.

This chain joins TRBV12-5 and TRBJ2-3; D is unresolved. CDR1 is LGHNT, CDR2 FRNRAP, per germline. This CDR3 is 16 amino acids long. Trimming cost V 0 bases and J 0 bases, with 10 bases left between them. CDR3 sequence (DNA): TGTGCTAGTGGTTTGGTAAGAAGCGCGAGCACAGATACGCAGTATTTT. It specifies CASGLVRSASTDTQYF.

This clone has only a few counts. V usage is TRBV28 and J usage is TRBJ2-7; 7 bases line up with TRBD1. The CDR3 length is 15 residues. Per germline, CDR1 MDHEN and CDR2 SYDVKM. The junction had 13 bases not matched to a gene; V was cut back by 4 bases and J by 7 bases. The CDR3 region has the DNA TGTGCCAGCAGTTCCCTCACGGACAGGCCGTGGGAGCAGTACTTC. It is translated as CASSSLTDRPWEQYF. The variable domain in full, completed from reference TRBV28 and TRBJ2-7, reads DVKVTQSSRYLVKRTGEKVFLECVQDMDHENMFWYRQDPGLGLRLIYFSYDVKMKEKGDIPEGYSVSREKKERFSLILESASTNQTSMYLCASSSLTDRPWEQYFGPGTRLTVT.

The chain carries TRBV27 and TRBJ2-7; 11 nucleotides line up with TRBD1. Germline assignment: CDR1 MNHEY and CDR2 SMNVEV (reference sequence). The trim removed 6 bases at V and 6 bases at J, leaving 10 bases unmatched. The CDR3 sequence is 15 residues long. DNA of the CDR3: TGTGCCAGCAGACGGCCTACGGACAGGGGGCGCGAGCAGTACTTC. It encodes CASRRPTDRGREQYF.

J is TRBJ2-7 and V is TRBV28; D uncertain. The CDR3 covers 13 residues. The V and J ends lost 3 bases and 5 bases respectively, with 11 bases between them. Germline values: CDR1 MDHEN, CDR2 SYDVKM. The chain's CDR3 is CASSFTMRNEQYF. The CDR3 DNA is TGTGCCAGCAGTTTTACTATGCGAAACGAGCAGTACTTC.

The chain recombines TRBV7-2 with TRBJ1-2; D perhaps matches TRBD1 (5 bases). Trimming took off 1 base at V and 7 bases at J, with 10 bases between the two ends. Germline CDR1 reads SGHTA; CDR2 reads FQGNSA. The CDR3 contains 13 residues. The CDR3 loop reads CASSLGFRGGYTF. CDR3 bases: TGTGCCAGCAGCTTAGGATTTAGGGGTGGCTACACCTTC.

This clone was counted between two and nine times. V is TRBV1 and J is TRBJ2-7; the table's D call TRBD2 went unverified against the DNA. TRBV1 has pseudogene status. The CDR3 loop spans 18 amino acids. CDR3 protein: CTSSQEPGLAGLPYEQYF. The CDR3 DNA reads TGCACCAGCAGCCAAGAACCGGGACTAGCGGGCTTACCCTACGAGCAGTACTTC.

For this clone: Germline and junction disagree at one end, which may indicate a read error. The chain recombines TRBV11-3 with TRBJ2-2; 10 bases fit TRBD2. The CDR3 loop spans 15 amino acids. CDR1 is SGHNT, CDR2 YENEEA, per germline. CDR3 coding DNA: TGTGCCAGCAGCAGCGGGAGGGCGAATACCGGGGAGCTGTTTTTT. This translates into CASSSGRANTGELFF.

The genes are TRBV27 and TRBJ2-3; 11 bases align to TRBD2. The CDR3 length is 17 residues. Germline trimming cut 6 bases from V and 0 bases from J; bases unmatched to any gene: 8. CDR1 and CDR2 (germline): MNHEY, SMNVEV (reference sequence). Written as DNA, the CDR3 is TGTGCCAGCAGCTCCCGACTAGCGGGGCCTAGCACAGATACGCAGTATTTT. Translation: CASSSRLAGPSTDTQYF.

This clone has more than one count but fewer than ten. V is TRBV6-6 and J is TRBJ2-7, with a weak D call TRBD1 (6 bases). With 7 bases removed from V and 4 bases from J, the gap between germline ends came to 17 bases. The CDR3 sequence is 14 residues long. Germline V gives CDR1 MNHNY, CDR2 SVGAGI (reference sequence). CDR3 in amino acids: CASIGPSRGYEQYF. The CDR3, as DNA: TGTGCCAGCATTGGGCCCTCAAGGGGGTACGAGCAGTACTTC.

The CDR3 spells CATRKNEKLFF. CDR3 DNA: TGTGCCACGAGGAAAAATGAAAAACTGTTTTTT. This rearrangement joins TRBV19 to TRBJ1-4, with D uncertain. V gave up 10 bases and J gave up 5 bases, with 8 bases separating them. The CDR3 extends over 11 amino acids. The germline V gene has CDR1 LNHDA and CDR2 SQIVND (reference sequence).

The chain links TRBV6-5 to TRBJ2-1, with 13 bases identical to TRBD2. This CDR3 region has 14 residues. Trimming took 7 bases from V and 9 from J; bases not matched to a gene: 6. The germline V gene has CDR1 MNHEY and CDR2 SVGAGI. The CDR3 nucleotides are TGTGCCAGCACCGGACTAGCGGGAGTTTCTGAGCAGTTCTTC. This gives the protein CASTGLAGVSEQFF.

V usage is TRBV4-3 and J usage is TRBJ2-7, with D perhaps TRBD1 (5 bases). Germline-derived CDR1 and CDR2 are LGHNA and YSLEER. This CDR3 spans 15 amino acids. The germline V and J ends were trimmed by 0 bases and 3 bases, with 12 bases remaining between them. CDR3 bases: TGCGCCAGCAGCCAAGAGTTCAGGGTCGGCTACGAGCAGTACTTC. As protein: CASSQEFRVGYEQYF.

The rearrangement joins TRBV4-1 to TRBJ1-4, with 9 bases lining up with TRBD1. CDR3 size: 16 residues. V was pared by 0 bases and J by 7 bases, with 6 bases of the junction left unmatched. Germline values: CDR1 MGHRA, CDR2 YSYEKL. The CDR3 DNA follows: TGCGCCAGCAGCCAAGATTTCGGGACAGGGTTTGAAAAACTGTTTTTT. Translation: CASSQDFGTGFEKLFF.

The chain employs TRBV2 and TRBJ1-2, with D possibly being TRBD1 (5 bases). Germline V gene data show CDR1 as SNHLY and CDR2 as FYNNEI. Trimming left V 1 base short and J 4 bases short, with 13 bases between. This CDR3 is 15 amino acids long. The CDR3 coding sequence is TGTGCCAGCAGTGAAGGTCAGGGAGGTGCCTATGGCTACACCTTC. It translates to CASSEGQGGAYGYTF.

V and J are TRBV6-5 and TRBJ2-1; possibly TRBD1 for D (6 bases). The germline CDR1 and CDR2 sequences are MNHEY and SVGAGI. V lost 0 bases to trimming and J lost 3 bases, with 12 bases between them. The CDR3 runs to 16 residues. The CDR3 reads CASSYSTGYGYNEQFF. CDR3 DNA sequence: TGTGCCAGCAGTTACTCTACAGGGTATGGCTACAATGAGCAGTTCTTC.